This paragraph reports one TCR beta chain. A read error is possible here, since a much larger clone lies one base away. A constant-region primer served to make TCR beta cDNA from about 490 ng total RNA. Sequencing libraries for TCR beta derived from three nested multiplex PCR rounds that used slightly modified ARM-PCR. TCRdb re-called the multiplex PCR reads through MiXCR, storing one row per CDR3 protein. The table lists some 94,000 distinct CDR3 sequences, around two thirds of them singletons. These data belong to a study of tumor-infiltrating lymphocytes in primary liver carcinoma. Unsorted bulk tissue (about 18-32 mg) underwent RNA and DNA co-extraction. The TCR comes from a woman aged 55-75 years with primary liver carcinoma and hepatitis B virus infection. What was sequenced was liver tumor tissue from sampling region 5. Noted subset: tumor region T5, tumor centre.

CDR3 sequence: CASQKGNSPLHF. In DNA, the CDR3 is TGTGCCAGCCAGAAGGGGAATTCACCCCTCCACTTT. The rearrangement uses TRBV2 and TRBJ1-6; tentative D call: TRBD1 (5 bases). The V gene lost 8 bases and the J gene lost 7 bases, with 9 bases spanning the gap. CDR1 and CDR2 (germline): SNHLY, FYNNEI. CDR3 length equals 12 residues.